These T cell receptor beta chains were read from a single sample in a study of blood T cell repertoires in COVID-19. Clones were read by immunoSEQ multiplex PCR, and TCRdb kept only the in-frame ones, dropping some. The sample has roughly 390,000 clones, about 85% seen once. The sample taken for sequencing was peripheral blood. These receptors originate from a young woman with acute or convalescent COVID-19. Each CDR3 is given with its conserved first and last residue. A D gene is named only where the DNA matches it firmly. Clone size, where shown, is once, few, many, or a class for clones that have expanded.

V	D	size	J	DNA	CDR3
TRBV4-1	TRBD2	-	TRBJ2-2	TGCGCCAGCAGCCAAGAGACTAGCGGGAGAAGGGGCGGGGAGCTGTTTTTT	CASSQETSGRRGGELFF
TRBV9	TRBD1	-	TRBJ2-2	TGTGCCAGCAGCTTCACAGGGGCGAACACCGGGGAGCTGTTTTTT	CASSFTGANTGELFF
TRBV12-3/TRBV12-4	-	once	TRBJ1-2	TGTGCCAGCAGCCCGCAGGTTAACTATGGCTACACCTTC	CASSPQVNYGYTF
TRBV6-5	TRBD1	once	TRBJ1-2	TGTGCCAGCAGTCCTCCCGGGACAGGGGGAACTGGCTACACCTTC	CASSPPGTGGTGYTF
TRBV28	-	many	TRBJ2-7	TGTGCCAGCAGTTTGGGCGAGTATGTATCCTACGAGCAGTACTTC	CASSLGEYVSYEQYF
TRBV7-9	TRBD2	once	TRBJ2-5	TGTGCCAGCAGCTTAGGGCTAGCGGGAGGTCAAGAGACCCAGTACTTC	CASSLGLAGGQETQYF
TRBV15	-	-	TRBJ1-1	TGTGCCACCAGCAGACAAGCTTGGGAGTTCAGCGCTGAAGCTTTCTTT	CATSRQAWEFSAEAFF
TRBV19	-	-	TRBJ2-3	TGTGCCAGTAGTCATAGACAATCGGATACGCAGTATTTT	CASSHRQSDTQYF
TRBV27	TRBD2	-	TRBJ2-7	TGTGCCAGCAGTTTAGCTAGCGGGGTTTCCTACGAGCAGTACTTC	CASSLASGVSYEQYF
TRBV7-9	-	-	TRBJ1-2	TGTGCCAGCAGGACCGCCGGGACTGCCTATGGCTACACCTTC	CASRTAGTAYGYTF
TRBV7-8	TRBD2	-	TRBJ2-1	TGTGCCAGCAGCTCTGGACTAGGTGGTGGTGAGCAGTTCTTC	CASSSGLGGGEQFF
TRBV7-8	-	-	TRBJ1-5	TGTGCCAGCAGCCCCCGGGAGGGGACGGATCAGCCCCAGCATTTT	CASSPREGTDQPQHF
TRBV6-1	-	-	TRBJ2-7	TGTGCCAGCAGTGTGAGCCAGGCTTCTCTTACCTACGAGCAGTACTTC	CASSVSQASLTYEQYF
TRBV28	TRBD1	-	TRBJ2-5	TGTGCCAGCAGTTTGACAGGGTTGGGGACCCAGTACTTC	CASSLTGLGTQYF
TRBV24-1	TRBD1	-	TRBJ2-5	TGTGCCACCAGTGACTCCGGGACAGCCCAAGAGACCCAGTACTTC	CATSDSGTAQETQYF